A selection of T cell receptor beta chains follows, all from one sample in a study of blood T cell repertoires in COVID-19. The table came from immunoSEQ multiplex PCR; TCRdb's copy has only in-frame clones and leaves some out. The sample gives around 110,000 clones, about three quarters of which show up once; more than 4% is in the top ten. Sequenced input: peripheral blood. These TCRs come from a man between 65 and 80 years old with acute or convalescent COVID-19. The CDR3 runs from the conserved cysteine through the conserved F or W. The order of the fields is V gene, J gene, clone size, D gene, CDR3 protein, CDR3 DNA. D genes are given only for firm matches. Not all rows give a size; the values are once, few, many and, for expanded clones, a class.

V gene: TRBV24-1; J gene: TRBJ1-1; clone size: .; D gene: .; CDR3 protein: CATSPDQDRNTEAFF; CDR3 DNA: TGTGCCACCAGCCCAGACCAGGACAGGAACACTGAAGCTTTCTTT
V gene: TRBV5-5; J gene: TRBJ2-3; clone size: few; D gene: TRBD2; CDR3 protein: CASSSLAGGPADTQYF; CDR3 DNA: TGTGCCAGCAGCTCCCTAGCGGGGGGGCCCGCAGATACGCAGTATTTT
V gene: TRBV27; J gene: TRBJ1-2; clone size: .; D gene: .; CDR3 protein: CASSLSWQGSGYTF; CDR3 DNA: TGTGCCAGCAGTTTATCTTGGCAGGGGTCTGGCTACACCTTC
V gene: TRBV18; J gene: TRBJ1-2; clone size: once; D gene: TRBD1; CDR3 protein: CASSQGTVPYGYTF; CDR3 DNA: TGTGCCAGCTCACAAGGGACAGTCCCCTATGGCTACACCTTC
V gene: TRBV18; J gene: TRBJ1-5; clone size: .; D gene: TRBD1; CDR3 protein: CASSPRTGNNQPQHF; CDR3 DNA: TGTGCCAGCTCACCCCGGACAGGCAACAATCAGCCCCAGCATTTT
V gene: TRBV5-1; J gene: TRBJ1-1; clone size: .; D gene: .; CDR3 protein: CASSRGMGEAFF; CDR3 DNA: TGCGCCAGCAGCAGAGGGATGGGTGAAGCTTTCTTT
V gene: TRBV5-1; J gene: TRBJ1-3; clone size: .; D gene: .; CDR3 protein: CASREHLREGERSGNTIYF; CDR3 DNA: TGCGCCAGCAGGGAACACTTAAGAGAGGGGGAGCGGTCTGGAAACACCATATATTTT
V gene: TRBV27; J gene: TRBJ1-6; clone size: .; D gene: TRBD1; CDR3 protein: CASTLDRANSPLHF; CDR3 DNA: TGTGCCAGCACACTGGACAGGGCGAATTCACCCCTCCACTTT
V gene: TRBV3-1/TRBV3-2; J gene: TRBJ2-3; clone size: .; D gene: .; CDR3 protein: CASSHSDYTDTQYF; CDR3 DNA: TGTGCCAGCAGCCACTCGGACTACACAGATACGCAGTATTTT
V gene: TRBV11-2; J gene: TRBJ1-5; clone size: .; D gene: TRBD1; CDR3 protein: CASSLGTGRGNQPQHF; CDR3 DNA: TGTGCCAGCAGCTTAGGGACAGGGAGGGGGAATCAGCCCCAGCATTTT
V gene: TRBV24-1; J gene: TRBJ1-2; clone size: .; D gene: .; CDR3 protein: CATSDLDFYGYTF; CDR3 DNA: TGTGCCACCAGTGATTTGGACTTCTATGGCTACACCTTC
V gene: TRBV5-4; J gene: TRBJ2-2; clone size: few; D gene: TRBD1; CDR3 protein: CASSLAPGGGDTGELFF; CDR3 DNA: TGTGCCAGCAGCTTGGCCCCAGGGGGCGGGGACACCGGGGAGCTGTTTTTT
V gene: TRBV5-8; J gene: TRBJ1-1; clone size: .; D gene: .; CDR3 protein: CASSSTGRAEAFF; CDR3 DNA: TGTGCCAGCAGCTCAACAGGGCGGGCTGAAGCTTTCTTT
V gene: TRBV5-4; J gene: TRBJ2-1; clone size: .; D gene: TRBD2; CDR3 protein: CASSPPTSGSYNEQFF; CDR3 DNA: TGTGCCAGCAGCCCGCCGACTAGCGGGTCCTACAATGAGCAGTTCTTC
V gene: TRBV11-2; J gene: TRBJ2-3; clone size: .; D gene: .; CDR3 protein: CASSLGGRFSTDTQYF; CDR3 DNA: TGTGCCAGCAGCTTAGGGGGCAGGTTTAGCACAGATACGCAGTATTTT
V gene: TRBV29-1; J gene: TRBJ1-1; clone size: .; D gene: .; CDR3 protein: CSVDEQDQGTEAFF; CDR3 DNA: TGCAGCGTTGACGAACAGGATCAGGGTACTGAAGCTTTCTTT
V gene: TRBV6-6; J gene: TRBJ1-2; clone size: once; D gene: .; CDR3 protein: CASSRQLVYGYTF; CDR3 DNA: TGTGCCAGCAGTAGACAGCTAGTCTATGGCTACACCTTC
V gene: TRBV10-3; J gene: TRBJ2-4; clone size: .; D gene: TRBD2; CDR3 protein: CATGLAGQKNIQYF; CDR3 DNA: TGTGCCACAGGACTAGCGGGCCAAAAAAACATTCAGTACTTC
V gene: TRBV23-1; J gene: TRBJ1-1; clone size: .; D gene: TRBD1; CDR3 protein: CASSQSRPDRGAMNTEAFF; CDR3 DNA: TGCGCCAGCAGTCAATCAAGGCCGGACAGGGGGGCCATGAACACTGAAGCTTTCTTT
V gene: TRBV12-5; J gene: TRBJ1-1; clone size: once; D gene: .; CDR3 protein: CASGLRGSTEAFF; CDR3 DNA: TGTGCTAGTGGTTTGAGAGGGAGCACTGAAGCTTTCTTT
V gene: TRBV5-5; J gene: TRBJ2-3; clone size: .; D gene: .; CDR3 protein: CASSFLLRGTQYF; CDR3 DNA: TGTGCCAGCAGCTTTCTCCTTAGGGGCACGCAGTATTTT
V gene: TRBV11-2; J gene: TRBJ2-2; clone size: .; D gene: TRBD2; CDR3 protein: CASSLRTSGGTGELFF; CDR3 DNA: TGTGCCAGCAGCCTGCGGACTAGCGGAGGCACCGGGGAGCTGTTTTTT
V gene: TRBV4-1; J gene: TRBJ2-1; clone size: .; D gene: TRBD2; CDR3 protein: CASSQDRTSADEQFF; CDR3 DNA: TGCGCCAGCAGCCAAGATAGGACTAGTGCCGATGAGCAGTTCTTC
V gene: TRBV19; J gene: TRBJ1-1; clone size: .; D gene: TRBD1; CDR3 protein: CASSIPGQMNTEAFF; CDR3 DNA: TGTGCCAGTAGTATACCGGGACAGATGAACACTGAAGCTTTCTTT
V gene: TRBV7-2; J gene: TRBJ2-3; clone size: few; D gene: .; CDR3 protein: CASSWRSAGGSTDTQYF; CDR3 DNA: TGTGCCAGCAGCTGGCGGTCGGCAGGGGGGAGCACAGATACGCAGTATTTT
V gene: TRBV5-6; J gene: TRBJ1-2; clone size: .; D gene: .; CDR3 protein: CASSLLTEWRGYTF; CDR3 DNA: TGTGCCAGCAGCTTGCTGACAGAATGGCGTGGCTACACCTTC
V gene: TRBV3-1/TRBV3-2; J gene: TRBJ2-1; clone size: .; D gene: TRBD2; CDR3 protein: CASSQGEGRHEQFF; CDR3 DNA: TGTGCCAGCAGCCAAGGGGAGGGGAGGCATGAGCAGTTCTTC
V gene: TRBV7-8; J gene: TRBJ1-6; clone size: .; D gene: TRBD1; CDR3 protein: CASSGGQGRNSPLHF; CDR3 DNA: TGTGCCAGCAGCGGGGGACAGGGGAGGAATTCACCCCTCCACTTT
V gene: TRBV19; J gene: TRBJ1-1; clone size: .; D gene: .; CDR3 protein: CASLQEGDTEAFF; CDR3 DNA: TGTGCCAGTCTCCAAGAGGGGGACACTGAAGCTTTCTTT
V gene: TRBV7-9; J gene: TRBJ2-7; clone size: .; D gene: TRBD1; CDR3 protein: CASSGQGAAEQYF; CDR3 DNA: TGTGCCAGCAGCGGACAGGGGGCAGCCGAGCAGTACTTC